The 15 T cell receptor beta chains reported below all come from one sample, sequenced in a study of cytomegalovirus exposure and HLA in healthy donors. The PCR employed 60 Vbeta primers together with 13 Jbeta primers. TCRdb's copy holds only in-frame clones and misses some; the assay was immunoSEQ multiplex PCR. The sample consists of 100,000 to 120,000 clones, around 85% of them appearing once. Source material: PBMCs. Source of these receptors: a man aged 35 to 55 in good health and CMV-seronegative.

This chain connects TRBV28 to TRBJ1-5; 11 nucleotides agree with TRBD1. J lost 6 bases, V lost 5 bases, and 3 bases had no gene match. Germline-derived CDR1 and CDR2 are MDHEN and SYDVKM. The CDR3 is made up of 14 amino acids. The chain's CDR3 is CASSVDRGLQPQHF. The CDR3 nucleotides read TGTGCCAGCAGTGTGGACAGGGGGCTTCAGCCCCAGCATTTT.

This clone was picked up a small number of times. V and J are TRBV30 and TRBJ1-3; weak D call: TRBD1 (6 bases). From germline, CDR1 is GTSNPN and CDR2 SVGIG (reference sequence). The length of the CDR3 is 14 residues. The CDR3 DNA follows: TGTGCACGGGGGGGGGACACCTCTGGAAACACCATATATTTT. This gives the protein CARGGDTSGNTIYF. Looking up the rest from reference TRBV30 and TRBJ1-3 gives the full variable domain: SQTIHQWPATLVQPVGSPLSLECTVEGTSNPNLYWYRQAAGRGLQLLFYSVGIGQISSEVPQNLSASRPQDRQFILSSKKLLLSDSGFYLCARGGDTSGNTIYFGEGSWLTVV.

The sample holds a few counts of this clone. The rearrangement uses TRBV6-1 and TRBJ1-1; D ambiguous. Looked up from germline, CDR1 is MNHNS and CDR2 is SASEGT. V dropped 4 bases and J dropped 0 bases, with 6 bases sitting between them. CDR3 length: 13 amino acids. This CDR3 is CASSGRVNTEAFF. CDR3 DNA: TGTGCCAGCAGTGGGAGGGTGAACACTGAAGCTTTCTTT.

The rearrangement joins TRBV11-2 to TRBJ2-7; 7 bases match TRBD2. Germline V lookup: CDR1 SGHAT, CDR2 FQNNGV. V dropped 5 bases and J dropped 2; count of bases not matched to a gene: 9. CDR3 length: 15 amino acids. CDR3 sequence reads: CASSPLRGMTYEQYF. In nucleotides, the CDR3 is TGTGCCAGCAGCCCGTTGCGGGGGATGACCTACGAGCAGTACTTC.

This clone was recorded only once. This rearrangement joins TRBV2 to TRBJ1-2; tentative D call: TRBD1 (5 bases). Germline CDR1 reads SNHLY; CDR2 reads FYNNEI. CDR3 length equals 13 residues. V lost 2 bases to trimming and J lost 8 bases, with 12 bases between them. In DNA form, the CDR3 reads TGTGCCAGCAGTGAACAGGGTGCCCACGGCTACACCTTC. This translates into CASSEQGAHGYTF.

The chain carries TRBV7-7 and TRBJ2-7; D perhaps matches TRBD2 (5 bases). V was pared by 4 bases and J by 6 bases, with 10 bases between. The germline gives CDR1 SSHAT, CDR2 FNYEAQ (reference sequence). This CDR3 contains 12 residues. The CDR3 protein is CASSSPGSEQYF. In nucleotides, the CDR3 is TGTGCCAGCAGCTCTCCGGGGTCCGAGCAGTACTTC.

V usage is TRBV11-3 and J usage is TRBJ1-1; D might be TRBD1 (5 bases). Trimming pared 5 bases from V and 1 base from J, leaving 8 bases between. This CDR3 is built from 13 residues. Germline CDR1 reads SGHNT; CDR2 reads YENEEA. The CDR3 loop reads CASSIQGNTEAFF. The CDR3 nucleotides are TGTGCCAGCAGCATTCAGGGGAACACTGAAGCTTTCTTT.

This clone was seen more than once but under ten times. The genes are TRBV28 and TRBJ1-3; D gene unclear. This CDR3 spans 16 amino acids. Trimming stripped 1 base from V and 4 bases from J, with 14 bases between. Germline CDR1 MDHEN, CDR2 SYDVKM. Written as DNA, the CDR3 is TGTGCCAGCAGTTTATTGGAGGCGGGTGCCGGAAACACCATATATTTT. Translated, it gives CASSLLEAGAGNTIYF.

CDR3 DNA: TGCAGTGCGGCCAGGGGAGAGACCCAGTACTTC. Its translation: CSAARGETQYF. The rearrangement links TRBV20-1 to TRBJ2-5, with a tentative D call TRBD1 (6 bases). Germline V lookup: CDR1 DFQATT, CDR2 SNEGSKA (reference sequence). This CDR3 has 11 amino acids. V was trimmed by 6 bases and J by 4 bases, leaving 9 bases between them.

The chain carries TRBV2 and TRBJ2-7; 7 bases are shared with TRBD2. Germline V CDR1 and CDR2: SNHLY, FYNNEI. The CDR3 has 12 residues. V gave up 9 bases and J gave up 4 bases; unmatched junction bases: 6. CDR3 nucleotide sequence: TGTGCCAGTGGGAGGGGCGGTTACGAGCAGTACTTC. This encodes CASGRGGYEQYF.

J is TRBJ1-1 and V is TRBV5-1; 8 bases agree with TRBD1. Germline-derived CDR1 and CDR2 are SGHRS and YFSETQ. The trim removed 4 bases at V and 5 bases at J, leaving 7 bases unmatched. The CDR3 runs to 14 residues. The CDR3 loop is CASSAGQVGTEAFF. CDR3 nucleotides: TGCGCCAGCAGCGCGGGACAGGTAGGGACTGAAGCTTTCTTT. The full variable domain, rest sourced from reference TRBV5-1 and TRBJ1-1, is KAGVTQTPRYLIKTRGQQVTLSCSPISGHRSVSWYQQTPGQGLQFLFEYFSETQRNKGNFPGRFSGRQFSNSRSEMNVSTLELGDSALYLCASSAGQVGTEAFFGQGTRLTVV.

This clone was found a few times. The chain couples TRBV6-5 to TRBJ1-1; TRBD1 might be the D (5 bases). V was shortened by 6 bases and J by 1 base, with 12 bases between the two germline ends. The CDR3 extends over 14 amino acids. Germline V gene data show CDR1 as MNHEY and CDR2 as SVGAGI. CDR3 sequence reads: CASRADRGNTEAFF. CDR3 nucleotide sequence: TGTGCCAGCAGAGCAGACAGAGGGAACACTGAAGCTTTCTTT.

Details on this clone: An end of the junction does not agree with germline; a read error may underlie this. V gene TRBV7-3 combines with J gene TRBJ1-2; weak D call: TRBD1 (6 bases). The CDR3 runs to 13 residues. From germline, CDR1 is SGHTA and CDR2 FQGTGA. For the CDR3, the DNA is TGTGCCAGCAGCCCCGGGGGGCAAGGCCCCAAGGCCTTC. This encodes CASSPGGQGPKAF.

The CDR3 spells CASSLDGARGADTF. The CDR3 DNA reads TGTGCCAGCAGCTTAGATGGGGCCCGCGGCGCTGACACCTTC. V is TRBV11-2 and J is TRBJ1-2; TRBD1 is a possible D gene (5 bases). V was pared by 0 bases and J by 12 bases, with 17 bases between. The CDR3 runs to 14 residues. Germline assignment: CDR1 SGHAT and CDR2 FQNNGV.

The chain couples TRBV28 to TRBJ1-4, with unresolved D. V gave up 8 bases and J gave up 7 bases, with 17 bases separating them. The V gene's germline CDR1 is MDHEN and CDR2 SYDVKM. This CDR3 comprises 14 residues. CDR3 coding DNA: TGTGCCAGCGCGCCGACAACCCTGGGTGAAAAACTGTTTTTT. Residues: CASAPTTLGEKLFF.